The 20 T cell receptor beta chains reported below all come from one sample, sequenced in a study of cytomegalovirus exposure and HLA in healthy donors. Amplification used 60 Vbeta primers and 13 Jbeta primers. Assay used: immunoSEQ multiplex PCR; TCRdb lists only in-frame clones, some missing. The sample holds 150,000 to 180,000 clones, about 83% seen once. The sequenced material came from PBMCs. The receptors were sampled from a woman aged 40-49 years in good health and CMV-seronegative.

V is TRBV4-1 and J is TRBJ2-7; 9 bases map to TRBD1. Trimming cost V 6 bases and J 6 bases; bases outside gene matches: 15. Germline lookup yields CDR1 MGHRA and CDR2 YSYEKL. The CDR3 runs to 16 residues. The CDR3: CASSPDPGTGSLEQYF. CDR3 nucleotides: TGCGCCAGCAGTCCAGACCCCGGGACAGGGTCCCTCGAGCAGTACTTC.

This chain uses TRBV9 with TRBJ2-5; 7 bases are shared with TRBD2. The CDR3 is 15 residues long. CDR1 is SGDLS, CDR2 YYNGEE, per germline. Trimming took 4 bases from V and 2 from J; bases not matched to a gene: 8. This CDR3 reads CASSSGAGSQETQYF. As DNA, the CDR3 is TGTGCCAGCAGCTCCGGAGCGGGGAGTCAAGAGACCCAGTACTTC.

The gene calls are TRBV10-2 and TRBJ2-2; D gene unclear. CDR3 length equals 13 residues. Trimming took 2 bases from V and 5 from J, leaving 6 bases between them. CDR1 WSHSY and CDR2 SAAADI come from the germline V gene. In DNA, the CDR3 is TGCGCCAGCAGTGAGCTGACTACCGGGGAGCTGTTTTTT. Translation gives CASSELTTGELFF.

This clone came up a few times. V usage is TRBV5-1 and J usage is TRBJ2-1; D perhaps matches TRBD2 (7 bases). V was cut by 0 bases and J by 8 bases, with 9 bases left in between. This CDR3 region has 13 residues. Germline values: CDR1 SGHRS, CDR2 YFSETQ. CDR3 DNA sequence: TGCGCCAGCAGCTTGGAAGGGGGGGATGAGCAGTTCTTC. Translation gives CASSLEGGDEQFF.

The chain carries TRBV7-6 and TRBJ2-1, with a weak D call TRBD1 (6 bases). The CDR3 sequence is 22 residues long. Germline CDR1 SGHVS, CDR2 FNYEAQ. Between the trimmed V and J ends, which lost 5 bases and 7 bases, there was a span of 39 bases. CDR3 region: CASSPLKQNLASMSSQGNEQFF. DNA of the CDR3: TGTGCCAGCAGCCCTTTAAAACAAAATCTAGCATCGATGTCCTCCCAGGGGAATGAGCAGTTCTTC.

The chain carries TRBV28 and TRBJ1-5; D is ambiguous. This CDR3 is built from 15 residues. The V and J ends lost 4 bases and 4 bases respectively, with 14 bases between them. Germline V lookup: CDR1 MDHEN, CDR2 SYDVKM. This CDR3 reads CASSSYSHGNQPQHF. CDR3 DNA: TGTGCCAGCAGTTCCTATTCCCACGGGAATCAGCCCCAGCATTTT.

The V gene is TRBV2, the J gene TRBJ1-2, with TRBD1 matching 9 bases. The V segment lost 7 bases and the J segment 8 bases; nucleotides outside the gene matches: 14. Germline V gene lookup returns CDR1 SNHLY and CDR2 FYNNEI. The length of the CDR3 is 15 residues. CDR3 loop: CASTSRTGESVGYTF. The CDR3 DNA is TGTGCCAGCACGAGCCGGACAGGGGAATCGGTAGGCTACACCTTC.

This sequence joins TRBV7-8 and TRBJ1-5; the D gene is possibly TRBD1 (5 bases). V gave up 5 bases and J gave up 5 bases, with 13 bases separating them. CDR1 is SGHVS and CDR2 is FQNEAQ in the germline V gene. The length of the CDR3 is 14 residues. The CDR3 region is CASSQGLDDQPQHF. The CDR3 nucleotides are TGTGCCAGCAGCCAGGGCTTAGACGATCAGCCCCAGCATTTT.

The chain combines TRBV18 with TRBJ2-6, with TRBD1 identical over 10 bases. The V and J ends lost 3 bases and 0 bases, in that order; junction bases with no gene match: 8. From germline, CDR1 is KGHSH and CDR2 LQKENI. CDR3 length equals 19 residues. Written as DNA, the CDR3 is TGTGCCAGCTCACCCTTCGGACAGGGGGGAAACTCTGGGGCCAACGTCCTGACTTTC. Translation gives CASSPFGQGGNSGANVLTF.

This clone was seen a handful of times. The chain couples TRBV4-1 to TRBJ2-3; D perhaps matches TRBD2 (5 bases). The germline V gene encodes CDR1 MGHRA and CDR2 YSYEKL. The CDR3 spans 17 residues. The germline V and J ends were trimmed by 0 bases and 1 base, with 14 bases remaining between them. Written as DNA, the CDR3 is TGCGCCAGCAGCCAAGAGAGCGGTGCGCTTGGCACAGATACGCAGTATTTT. Its protein product is CASSQESGALGTDTQYF.

The count of this clone is one. The chain is built from TRBV21-1 and TRBJ2-7; no check of the table's D call, TRBD1, against the DNA was made. TRBV21-1 is deemed a pseudogene. The CDR3 extends over 16 amino acids. Written as DNA, the CDR3 is TGTGCCAGCAGCCAAACGGTAGGCAGGGCATACTACGAGCAGTACTTC. This codes for CASSQTVGRAYYEQYF.

A word on this clone: At one boundary the junction diverges from the germline segment, which might be a read error. The CDR3 loop is CVSRGGQGFTSNNEKLFF. The CDR3 DNA reads TGTGTCAGCAGAGGGGGACAGGGGTTTACTTCTAATAATGAAAAACTGTTTTTT. V gene TRBV28 combines with J gene TRBJ1-4; TRBD1 agrees at 10 bases. CDR3 length equals 18 residues. The germline CDR1 and CDR2 sequences are MDHEN and SYDVKM.

The chain uses TRBV7-9 and TRBJ2-5, with D unresolved. Germline assignment: CDR1 SEHNR and CDR2 FQNEAQ (reference sequence). Between the trimmed V and J ends, which lost 2 bases and 0 bases, there was a span of 16 bases. This CDR3 contains 17 residues. This CDR3 is CASSLSVPSTDQETQYF. CDR3 DNA: TGTGCCAGCAGCTTAAGCGTCCCGTCTACGGACCAAGAGACCCAGTACTTC.

The rearrangement uses TRBV5-4 and TRBJ1-5; TRBD1 aligns across 9 bases. V was clipped by 3 bases and J by 3 bases; unmatched bases: 10. Germline V gene data show CDR1 as SGHNT and CDR2 as YYREEE (reference sequence). This CDR3 is built from 17 residues. DNA for the CDR3: TGTGCCAGCAGCTACGGCCCCGACAGGGGGTCCAATCAGCCCCAGCATTTT. Amino acids: CASSYGPDRGSNQPQHF.

The J gene is TRBJ2-3, the V gene TRBV5-1; 10 bases are a match to TRBD2. CDR1 SGHRS and CDR2 YFSETQ come from the germline V gene. V was clipped by 6 bases and J by 4 bases; unmatched bases: 5. This CDR3 contains 14 residues. The CDR3 protein is CASTLGTSADTQYF. In DNA form, the CDR3 reads TGCGCCAGCACCCTGGGGACTAGCGCAGATACGCAGTATTTT.

The CDR3 nucleotides are TGCGCCAGCAGCTTGGCCAGGTCCTACGAGCAGTACTTC. It is translated as CASSLARSYEQYF. The chain couples TRBV5-1 to TRBJ2-7, with D hard to call. The CDR3 loop spans 13 amino acids. The V end lost 0 bases, the J end lost 1 base, and 5 bases lay between the germline ends. Germline V gene sequence: CDR1 SGHRS, CDR2 YFSETQ.

The chain is built from TRBV7-8 and TRBJ1-1; D might be TRBD1 (5 bases). The ends were cut back, 6 bases at V and 4 bases at J, with 27 bases in the middle. CDR3 length: 18 amino acids. The germline V gene encodes CDR1 SGHVS and CDR2 FQNEAQ. CDR3 amino acids: CASRESGTAGVWVTEAFF. The CDR3 DNA reads as TGTGCCAGCAGGGAGTCCGGGACGGCGGGAGTGTGGGTCACTGAAGCTTTCTTT.

The J gene is TRBJ1-1, the V gene TRBV5-1; D gene ambiguous. The V gene lost 5 bases and the J gene lost 0 bases, with 20 bases spanning the gap. The CDR3 consists of 17 residues. Germline V gene data show CDR1 as SGHRS and CDR2 as YFSETQ. CDR3 residues: CASRDSYGGSMNTEAFF. In DNA, the CDR3 is TGCGCCAGCAGAGACTCTTATGGAGGGTCCATGAACACTGAAGCTTTCTTT.

This clone is a singleton in its sample. V gene TRBV4-1 combines with J gene TRBJ1-1; D call uncertain. Deletions cut 3 bases from V and 1 base from J, with 9 bases between. This CDR3 region has 14 residues. The germline CDR1 and CDR2 sequences are MGHRA and YSYEKL. DNA for the CDR3: TGCGCCAGCAGCCAGAGGGAGGGGAACACTGAAGCTTTCTTT. Its protein product is CASSQREGNTEAFF.

The chain combines TRBV5-1 with TRBJ2-7, with 10 bases that match TRBD1. This CDR3 comprises 13 residues. The germline V gene has CDR1 SGHRS and CDR2 YFSETQ. Trimming took 6 bases from V and 5 from J; bases not matched to a gene: 5. The CDR3 reads CASTGTGVHEQYF. In DNA, the CDR3 is TGCGCCAGCACGGGGACAGGGGTACACGAGCAGTACTTC.